What follows describes a single T cell receptor (beta chain). Its antigen is unknown. The data are from a study of T-cell memory formation after mild COVID-19. CDR3 length: 14 residues. Germline values: CDR1 SGHRS, CDR2 YFSETQ. V dropped 1 base and J dropped 4 bases, with 12 bases sitting between them. Points from the study as a whole: Among clones peaking at day 37 in the second wave, SARS-CoV-2 specificity remained unconfirmed.

5'RACE, which relied on constant-segment primers, yielded TCR alpha and TCR beta cDNA libraries carrying sample barcodes and UMIs. A single record per CDR3 protein comes from TCRdb applying MiXCR to the 5' RACE reads. Of about 270,000 distinct CDR3 sequences listed, 15% to 20% are singletons. The gene calls are TRBV5-1 and TRBJ2-7; D not resolved. The source material was PBMCs or a T cell subset sorted from them (not recorded which). The TCR comes from a young man who had mild COVID-19 (a few samples of this study predate the infection). Cell type and time point are not known. The CDR3 sequence: CASSLRQAEYEQYF. The CDR3 DNA is TGCGCCAGCAGCTTGAGGCAGGCTGAGTACGAGCAGTACTTC.